This T cell receptor (beta chain) was documented in a study of CD8 T cells in Susac syndrome. On the study more broadly: Active disease was present in about 6 of the sequenced Susac syndrome patients, whereas roughly 8 of them were in remission.

Isolation of CD8+ and CD4+ T cells was performed negatively, whereas enrichment of TEMRA cells was done by FACS. Reverse transcription of roughly 0.5 to 1 ug RNA was carried out with random hexamers. It was immunoSEQ multiplex PCR that amplified TCR beta CDR3 across 54 Vbeta and 13 Jbeta. A single record per CDR3 protein comes from TCRdb applying MiXCR to the immunoSEQ multiplex PCR reads. The sample lists some 77,000 distinct CDR3 sequences, 85% to 95% occurring once. Turning to this clonotype: The antigen is not known.

V gave up 2 bases and J gave up 1 base, with 5 bases separating them. This CDR3 has 13 residues. Germline V lookup: CDR1 MRHNA, CDR2 SNTAGT. Overall study results and limits: The authors acknowledged that their TCR sequencing and HLA analysis involved a relatively small number of individuals.

Sequences were obtained from CD4+ T cells from PBMCs. This sequence originates from a human donor with Susac syndrome. The chain recombines TRBV6-4 with TRBJ1-1; no clear D. The chain's CDR3 is CASSDERNTEAFF. As DNA, the CDR3 is TGTGCCAGCAGTGACGAGAGGAACACTGAAGCTTTCTTT.